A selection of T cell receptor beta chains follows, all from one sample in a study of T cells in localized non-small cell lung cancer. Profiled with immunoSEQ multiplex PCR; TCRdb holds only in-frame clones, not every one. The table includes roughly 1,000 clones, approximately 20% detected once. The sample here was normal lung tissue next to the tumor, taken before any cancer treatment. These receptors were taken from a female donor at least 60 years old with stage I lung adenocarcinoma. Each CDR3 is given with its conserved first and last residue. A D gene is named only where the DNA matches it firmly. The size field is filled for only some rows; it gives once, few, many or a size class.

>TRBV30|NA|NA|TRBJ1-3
TGTGCCTGGAGTGTGGGTGCTGGAAACACCATATATTTT
CAWSVGAGNTIYF
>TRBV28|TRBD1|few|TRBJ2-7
TGTGCCAGCAGTCTCCCCGGGACAGCTTACGAGCAGTACTTC
CASSLPGTAYEQYF
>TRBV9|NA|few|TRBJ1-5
TGTGCCAGCACTCGATCCGGGGCAGGATCAGCTCAGCCCCAGCATTTT
CASTRSGAGSAQPQHF
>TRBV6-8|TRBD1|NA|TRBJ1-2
TGTGCCAGCAGTTACTCGGGACAGACCTATGGCTACACCTTC
CASSYSGQTYGYTF
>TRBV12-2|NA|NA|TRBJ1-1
TGTGCCATTTCCTCCGGGGGGCTGGGAACTGAAGCTTTCTTT
CAISSGGLGTEAFF
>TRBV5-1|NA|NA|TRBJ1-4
TGCGCCAGCAGCTTCGGGCAGGGAAGTGAAAAACTGTTTTTT
CASSFGQGSEKLFF
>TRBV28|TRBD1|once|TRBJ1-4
TGTGCCAGCAGTTTGAGGGACAGGGTCTTGTTTTTT
CASSLRDRVLFF
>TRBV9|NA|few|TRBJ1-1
TGTGCCAGCAGCGTAGATCCCGGGAACGCTGAAGCTTTCTTT
CASSVDPGNAEAFF
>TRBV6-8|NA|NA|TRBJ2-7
TGTGCCAGCCGTGGGGGTTTGGGCGAGCAGTACTTC
CASRGGLGEQYF
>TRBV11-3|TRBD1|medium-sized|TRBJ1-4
TGTGCCAGCAGCTCGAACCGGGACAGGGGGCAGGAGAAACTGTTTTTT
CASSSNRDRGQEKLFF
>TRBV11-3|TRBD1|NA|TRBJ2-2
TGTGCCAGCAGCTTCCCAGGGGGCTACGGGGAGCTGTTTTTT
CASSFPGGYGELFF
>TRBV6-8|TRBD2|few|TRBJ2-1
TGTGCCAGCAGTGTTAACAGCCTAGCGGGGGGAAATTACAATGAGCAGTTCTTC
CASSVNSLAGGNYNEQFF
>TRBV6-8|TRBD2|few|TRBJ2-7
TGTGCCAGCGACGGGGGGGCTGGAGAGCAGTACTTC
CASDGGAGEQYF
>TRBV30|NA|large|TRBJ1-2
TGTGCCTGGAGTACCAGGGGTGGATACGGCTACACCTTC
CAWSTRGGYGYTF
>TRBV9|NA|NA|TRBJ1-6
TGTGCCAGCAGCGTGACTGATATTAATTCACCCCTCCACTTT
CASSVTDINSPLHF
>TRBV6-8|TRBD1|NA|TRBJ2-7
TGTGCCAGCAGTTATCTAGGAGGGACAGGGCCCTCCGATGAATACTTC
CASSYLGGTGPSDEYF
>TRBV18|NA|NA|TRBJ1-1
TGTGCCAGCTCACCAAATGAGGACACTGAAGCTTTCTTT
CASSPNEDTEAFF
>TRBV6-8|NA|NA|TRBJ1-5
TGTGCCAGCCGTCGGACGCAAGGCGATCAGCCCCAGCATTTT
CASRRTQGDQPQHF
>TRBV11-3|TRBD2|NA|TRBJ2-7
TGTGCCAGCAGCTTAGGGCTAGCGGGGGGGAGTTACGAGCAGTACTTC
CASSLGLAGGSYEQYF
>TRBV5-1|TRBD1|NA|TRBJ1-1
TGCGCCAGCAGCGTCGGGACAGCGAAAAACACTGAAGCTTTCTTT
CASSVGTAKNTEAFF
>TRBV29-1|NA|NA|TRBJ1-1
TGCAGCGGGGGGGGTGCGGACACTGAAGCTTTCTTT
CSGGGADTEAFF
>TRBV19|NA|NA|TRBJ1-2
TGTGCCAGTAGTACCCGACAAGGCGGCTACACCTTC
CASSTRQGGYTF
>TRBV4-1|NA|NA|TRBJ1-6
TGCGCCAGCAGCCAAGACCGGGGCGCTGGGTCACCCCTCCACTTT
CASSQDRGAGSPLHF
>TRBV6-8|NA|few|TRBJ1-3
TGTGCCAGCAGTGATTCTCCGGACCCCTCTGGAAACACCATATATTTT
CASSDSPDPSGNTIYF
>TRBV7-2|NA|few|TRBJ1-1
TGTGCCAGCAGCACACGCGGGAGCAGGGAAGCTTTCTTT
CASSTRGSREAFF
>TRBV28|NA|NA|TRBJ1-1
TGTGCCAGCAGCCCTGTGGGAGAGTTAGACACTGAAGCTTTCTTT
CASSPVGELDTEAFF
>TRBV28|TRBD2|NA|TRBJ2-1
TGTGCCAGCAGAGCGTCTAGCGGGTACAATGAGCAGTTCTTC
CASRASSGYNEQFF
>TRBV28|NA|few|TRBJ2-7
TGTGCCAGCAGTTTTATCCAGGGAGGATCCTACGAGCAGTACTTC
CASSFIQGGSYEQYF
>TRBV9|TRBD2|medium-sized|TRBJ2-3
TGTGCCAGCAGCGTGGGGAATAGCGGGGGGGCAGATACGCAGTATTTT
CASSVGNSGGADTQYF
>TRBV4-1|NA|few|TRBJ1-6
TGCGCCAGCAGCCAAGATAGGGGGGCAGGGTCACCCCTCCACTTT
CASSQDRGAGSPLHF
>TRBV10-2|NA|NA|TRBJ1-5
TGCGCCAGCAGTGAACGGACTCAGCCCCAGCATTTT
CASSERTQPQHF
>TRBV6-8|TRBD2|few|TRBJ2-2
TGTGCCAGCAGTTCCCGTGGGACTAGCCTCGGGGAGCTGTTTTTT
CASSSRGTSLGELFF
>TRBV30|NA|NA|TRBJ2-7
TGTGCCTGGAGTGTTTCCAGGGGCAGCGAGCAGTACTTC
CAWSVSRGSEQYF
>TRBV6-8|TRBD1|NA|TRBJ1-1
TGTGCCATCAGTGGGACAGGCGAGGGTGAAGCTTTCTTT
CAISGTGEGEAFF
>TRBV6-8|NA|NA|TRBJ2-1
TGTGCCAGCAGTGGCGACCACTACAATGAGCAGTTCTTC
CASSGDHYNEQFF
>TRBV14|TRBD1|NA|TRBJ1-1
TGTGCCAGCAGCCAAGATCAGGGGGAGTACGCTGAAGCTTTCTTT
CASSQDQGEYAEAFF
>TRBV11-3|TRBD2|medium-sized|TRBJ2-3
TGTGCCAGCAGCTCGAGGCCCCTAAGCGGGGGCCACAATAGCACAGATACGCAGTATTTT
CASSSRPLSGGHNSTDTQYF
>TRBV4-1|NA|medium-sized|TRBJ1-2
TGCGCCAGCAGCCAAGAGGAAGCCCTCTATGGCTACACCTTC
CASSQEEALYGYTF
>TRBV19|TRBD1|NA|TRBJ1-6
TGTGCCAGTAGTAAGACTACAGGGGGGGCAGATTCACCCCTCCACTTT
CASSKTTGGADSPLHF
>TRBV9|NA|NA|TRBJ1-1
TGTGCCAGCAGCCCGAACCCCGGGGGCCTCCTTGGAGCTTTCTTT
CASSPNPGGLLGAFF
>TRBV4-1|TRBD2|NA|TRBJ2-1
TGCGCCAGCAGCCAGACTAGCGGGGGGGCCGGCAATGAGCAGTTCTTC
CASSQTSGGAGNEQFF
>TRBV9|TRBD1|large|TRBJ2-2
TGTGCCAGCAAATCTGGGACAGCGAACACCGGGGAGCTGTTTTTT
CASKSGTANTGELFF
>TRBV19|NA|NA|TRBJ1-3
TGTGCCAGTAGTATCTGGACAACTGGAAACACCATATATTTT
CASSIWTTGNTIYF
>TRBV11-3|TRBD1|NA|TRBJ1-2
TGTGCCAGCAGCCCCCGGACAGGGCCCCACTATGGCTACACCTTC
CASSPRTGPHYGYTF
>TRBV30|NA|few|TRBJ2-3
TGTGCCTGGAGCCCCGGCGCCCGGGACACGCAGTATTTT
CAWSPGARDTQYF
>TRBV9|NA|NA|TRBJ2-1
TGTGCCAGCAATCTAGCGTCGGGGATCTCGAATGAGCAGTTCTTC
CASNLASGISNEQFF
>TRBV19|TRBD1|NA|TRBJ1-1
TGTGCCAGTAGCCGACGACAGGGGGAGAACACTGAAGCTTTCTTT
CASSRRQGENTEAFF
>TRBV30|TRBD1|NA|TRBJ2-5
TGTGCCTGGAGTGCTACAGGGGTCCGAGAGACCCAGTACTTC
CAWSATGVRETQYF
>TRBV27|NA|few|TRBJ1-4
TGTGCCAGCAGTTTATGGGGACGGACTAATGAAAAACTGTTTTTT
CASSLWGRTNEKLFF
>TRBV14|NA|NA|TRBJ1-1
TGTGCCAGCAGCCAAGGGGGGAGAAATCTAGGTGAAGCTTTCTTT
CASSQGGRNLGEAFF